This T cell receptor beta chain is from a study of blood T cell repertoires in COVID-19 (dated by TCRdb to about 2020). Regarding the research as a whole: The collaborator samples originated in the United States, Italy and Spain and spanned the acute and convalescent phases of COVID-19. Deeply sampled blood TCRbeta repertoires from subjects exposed to, actively infected with, or recovered from COVID-19 were included in the dataset. Where available, HLA class I and class II types were taken from metadata supplied by the sample provider and were not determined by assay-based typing. The prospective study material was composed of cDNA or gDNA derived from T cells, B-cell-depleted T cells, or PBMCs. The sample metadata nearly always contained a de-identified subject ID, COVID-19 status, age in years and sex. The repertoires were released in a freely available public database meant as a resource for research on the immune response to SARS-CoV-2. Samples were obtained from the ongoing ImmuneRACE study (first 160 participants) and from some 1,200 subjects provided by 6 global collaborators. The investigation overall reported the following: How much clinical and demographic metadata was included differed by source and by participant, and the metadata was provided uncurated.

With regard to this clone: Its antigen specificity is not known. The sample holds no much larger clone one base away, and base qualities are not on file.

In the prospective study, participants were 18 to 89 years old, resided in 20 to 30 geographic areas of the United States, and were enrolled through a virtual design. Cohort assignment in the prospective study relied on participant-reported clinical history from a screening survey and a study questionnaire. Each participant in the prospective study had whole blood, serum and a nasopharyngeal or oropharyngeal swab collected by mobile phlebotomists. Prospective study participants could optionally give additional blood draws and questionnaires over a roughly 2-month period. Before DNA extraction, prospective study blood samples were shipped either frozen or at room temperature. TCRbeta CDR3 regions were amplified from genomic DNA using the immunoSEQ Assay, a bias-controlled multiplex PCR. The published analysis was carried out like this. The number of nucleated cells in each sample was estimated by amplification of reference gene primers within the assay. Sequence reads were collapsed and filtered to measure the absolute abundance of every unique TCRbeta CDR3 rearrangement. For each sample, productive Simpson clonality was calculated as the square root of Simpson's diversity index across productive rearrangements. TCRdb took this table from immuneACCESS and kept in-frame rearrangements with V and J called. Such tables lack part of the clones; where checked against another copy, unresolved V genes explain under half of the gap, and the rest is unexplained. The V and J calls and clone size were taken over from that table, and D and trimming were inferred from the DNA. In this sample the table shows approximately 300,000 clones, around 90% of which occur a single time. The leading ten clones occupy approximately 4% of the sample.

Germline trimming amounts to 7 bases on V and 2 bases on J, with 12 as the count of junction bases outside the gene matches. The CDR3 covers 15 residues, taking in both the cysteine and the phenylalanine. CDR3 DNA is the only sequence kept; it has 45 bases, read in frame from the first base. Based on the germline V gene (reference sequence), the CDR1 and CDR2 sequences are SGHNT and YYREEE. The receptor was derived from a woman aged 18-29 years with acute COVID-19. The sample was PBMCs or T cells enriched from blood (not recorded which). The rearranged segments are TRBV5-4 and TRBJ2-7; a stretch of 7 junction bases matches TRBD2. The nucleotide sequence is TGTGCCAGCTCCCTAGGGAGGGAGTCAGCCTACGAGCAGTACTTC. It translates to CASSLGRESAYEQYF.